Each of the 10 T cell receptor beta chains below was sequenced from the same sample in a study of blood T cell repertoires in COVID-19. Sequencing used immunoSEQ multiplex PCR; TCRdb keeps in-frame clones, though not all of them. The table has hundreds of thousands of clones, approximately 81% seen once. Sequences were obtained from peripheral blood. These receptors were taken from an elderly woman with active or convalescent COVID-19.

As regards this clone: Sequence at one end of the junction differs from germline and may be a read error. This sequence joins TRBV7-7 and TRBJ2-3; weak D call: TRBD2 (6 bases). The CDR3 has 15 residues. Germline V gene data show CDR1 as SSHAT and CDR2 as FNYEAQ (reference sequence). The CDR3 nucleotides read TGTGCTAGCAGCCCTCAAGCGGGTCGGGCAGATACGCAGTATTTT. As protein: CASSPQAGRADTQYF.

The rearrangement joins TRBV19 to TRBJ2-7; the D gene is possibly TRBD2 (7 bases). CDR1 and CDR2 (germline): LNHDA, SQIVND (reference sequence). This CDR3 spans 16 amino acids. V lost 5 bases to trimming and J lost 0 bases, with 17 bases between them. The CDR3 sequence is CASSSGGQMPSYEQYF. CDR3 nucleotides: TGTGCCAGTAGTTCGGGAGGACAGATGCCCTCCTACGAGCAGTACTTC.

The chain uses TRBV5-5 and TRBJ1-2, with D possibly being TRBD1 (5 bases). Germline values: CDR1 SGHKS, CDR2 YYEKEE (reference sequence). With 5 bases removed from V and 8 bases from J, the gap between germline ends came to 13 bases. The CDR3 has 12 residues. Here the CDR3 reads CASRPGVGGYTF. CDR3 sequence (DNA): TGTGCCAGCAGACCGGGGGTCGGGGGCTACACCTTC.

The gene calls are TRBV15 and TRBJ1-4; D uncertain. CDR1 LNHNV and CDR2 YYDKDF come from the germline V gene (reference sequence). V was trimmed by 0 bases and J by 0 bases, leaving 8 bases between them. The CDR3 sequence is 16 residues long. The CDR3, as DNA: TGTGCCACCAGCAGAGATTTAACAGCAACTAATGAAAAACTGTTTTTT. It translates to CATSRDLTATNEKLFF.

CDR3 sequence reads: CASSFQGAPQETQYF. The CDR3 DNA sequence: TGTGCCAGCAGCTTCCAGGGGGCGCCCCAAGAGACCCAGTACTTC. This chain joins TRBV5-4 and TRBJ2-5, with 8 bases identical to TRBD1. This CDR3 has 15 amino acids. The germline V gene has CDR1 SGHNT and CDR2 YYREEE (reference sequence). Losses at the gene ends were 2 bases for V and 1 base for J; bases not matched to a gene: 4.

The chain combines TRBV27 with TRBJ2-1; 7 bases agree with TRBD1. CDR3 length: 14 residues. CDR1 MNHEY and CDR2 SMNVEV come from the germline V gene (reference sequence). The J segment lost 5 bases and the V segment lost 8 bases, leaving 9 bases of the junction unmatched. This CDR3 reads CASAYQGQNNEQFF. CDR3 nucleotides: TGTGCCAGCGCCTACCAGGGACAGAACAATGAGCAGTTCTTC.

This sequence joins TRBV5-1 and TRBJ2-7; 10 bases map to TRBD2. V dropped 0 bases and J dropped 0; count of bases not matched to a gene: 3. The CDR3 has 16 amino acids. Germline V gene lookup returns CDR1 SGHRS and CDR2 YFSETQ. The CDR3: CASSLGGLAHSYEQYF. The CDR3 DNA reads TGCGCCAGCAGCTTGGGGGGACTAGCGCACTCCTACGAGCAGTACTTC. Looking up the rest from reference TRBV5-1 and TRBJ2-7 gives the full variable domain: KAGVTQTPRYLIKTRGQQVTLSCSPISGHRSVSWYQQTPGQGLQFLFEYFSETQRNKGNFPGRFSGRQFSNSRSEMNVSTLELGDSALYLCASSLGGLAHSYEQYFGPGTRLTVT.

The chain links TRBV6-5 to TRBJ2-2; D unresolved. CDR3 length: 14 amino acids. Germline CDR1 is MNHEY and CDR2 is SVGAGI. V was trimmed by 7 bases and J by 0 bases, leaving 9 bases between them. The CDR3: CASTKGANTGELFF. As DNA, the CDR3 is TGTGCCAGCACCAAAGGAGCGAACACCGGGGAGCTGTTTTTT.

The chain employs TRBV10-2 and TRBJ2-5, with TRBD2 matching 13 bases. With V trimmed by 6 bases and J by 3 bases, 1 base remained unmatched. Per the germline V gene, CDR1 is WSHSY and CDR2 is SAAADI. The CDR3 is made up of 14 amino acids. Here the CDR3 DNA reads TGCGCCAGCAGAGGGACTAGCGGGAAAGAGACCCAGTACTTC. This sequence encodes CASRGTSGKETQYF.

This clone came up once. V gene TRBV15 combines with J gene TRBJ2-3, with TRBD2 matching 9 bases. Germline V lookup: CDR1 LNHNV, CDR2 YYDKDF (reference sequence). The CDR3 length is 18 residues. Unmatched junction bases numbered 14, after V lost 0 bases and J lost 7 bases. CDR3 sequence: CATSREDGLAGNGNTQYF. CDR3 nucleotide sequence: TGTGCCACCAGCAGAGAAGACGGGCTAGCGGGAAATGGAAATACGCAGTATTTT.